This T cell receptor beta chain was obtained from a study of T cells in Graves' hyperthyroidism and ophthalmopathy. CDR1 and CDR2 from the germline V gene are SGHRS and YFSETQ. With 4 bases removed from V and 0 bases from J, the gap between germline ends came to 13 bases. CDR3 length: 15 amino acids. Amplification targeted TCR beta CDR3 regions from RNA transcripts. With the HTBI primer set, the TCR CDR3 went through a first round of RT-PCR. TCRdb reprocessed the multiplex PCR reads with MiXCR, giving one entry per CDR3 protein. The data hold 250,000 or so distinct CDR3 sequences, with 16% observed a single time.

The sequence was obtained from a woman between 18 and 29 years old with Graves' ophthalmopathy. V usage is TRBV5-1 and J usage is TRBJ1-1; possibly TRBD1 for D (6 bases). The material sequenced was blood. The CDR3, as DNA: TGCGCCAGCAGCAGGCAACAGGGAGTGAACACTGAAGCTTTCTTT. This encodes CASSRQQGVNTEAFF.